This T cell receptor (beta chain) was profiled in a study of PD-1 blockade in classical Hodgkin lymphoma. Each of the patients experienced relapse following autologous stem cell transplantation, and their brentuximab vedotin exposure differed. J lost 6 bases, V lost 4 bases, and 9 bases had no gene match. Germline CDR1 and CDR2: SGHRS and YFSETQ. The CDR3 is 15 amino acids. Libraries were prepared by immunoSEQ multiplex PCR; TCRdb keeps only in-frame clonotypes and omits some of them. In the table there are roughly 60,000 clones, roughly 90% of which are singletons. This clone has just one count. This clonotype was obtained from a human donor with classical Hodgkin lymphoma. The chain combines TRBV5-1 with TRBJ2-7; 11 nucleotides match TRBD1. The sample consisted of peripheral blood mononuclear cells (PBMCs), taken at baseline. CDR3 DNA: TGCGCCAGCAGCGTAACCGGGACAGGGGGAGGCGAGCAGTACTTC. Protein product: CASSVTGTGGGEQYF.